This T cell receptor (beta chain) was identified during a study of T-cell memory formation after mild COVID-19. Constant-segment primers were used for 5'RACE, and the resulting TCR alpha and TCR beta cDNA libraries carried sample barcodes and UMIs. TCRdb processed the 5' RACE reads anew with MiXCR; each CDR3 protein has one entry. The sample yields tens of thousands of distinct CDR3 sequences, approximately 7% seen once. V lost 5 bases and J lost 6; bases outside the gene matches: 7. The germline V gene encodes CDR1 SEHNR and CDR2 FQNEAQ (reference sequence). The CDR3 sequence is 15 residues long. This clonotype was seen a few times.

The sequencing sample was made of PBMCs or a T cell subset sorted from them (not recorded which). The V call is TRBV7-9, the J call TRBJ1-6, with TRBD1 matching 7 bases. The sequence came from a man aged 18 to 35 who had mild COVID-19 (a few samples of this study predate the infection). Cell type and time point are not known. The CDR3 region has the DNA TGTGCCAGCAGCGAATCGACAGGGTCTAATTCACCCCTCCACTTT. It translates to CASSESTGSNSPLHF.